The present T cell receptor (beta chain) was sequenced within a study of spatial heterogeneity in lung cancer (dated by TCRdb to about 2019). Notes on the research overall: More beta-chain than alpha-chain transcripts were consistently detected, likely reflecting higher beta-chain transcript abundance. In tumor regions, TCR transcript counts showed a strong correlation with a T cell transcriptional module score derived from matched bulk RNA-seq. In the raw uncorrected reads, each unique combination of TCR and UMI appeared more than ten times on average. TCR alpha and beta repertoires were quantitatively compared across multiple tumor regions, matched nontumor lung and blood in non-small cell lung cancer. Nonsynonymous mutation counts, determined by whole-exome sequencing of tumor tissue, were related to TCR repertoire features. Both alpha and beta chains were TCR-sequenced in approximately 200 tumor regions, 64 matched nontumor lung samples and 45 to 60 PBMC samples obtained at surgery. Overall study results and their limits: The tumor nonsynonymous mutation count correlated with the number of expanded intratumoral alpha and beta TCRs. Confirming at a functional level the hypothesis that regional TCRs recognize regional mutations was considered to require additional single-cell paired TCR alpha and beta sequencing. Counts of ubiquitous and regional expanded TCRs were found to correlate with counts of ubiquitous and regional nonsynonymous mutations, respectively. Estimated TCR-seq coverage of tumor T cells was only approximately 7.4% for alpha chains and around 14% for beta chains.

The table lists this clonotype with many counts. Its antigen is unknown. Base qualities are not recorded, but no much larger clone differs from it by a single base. The library relied on 5' RACE. The instrument given in TCRdb is NextSeq 500. The TCR library protocol attached a unique molecular identifier to each TCR cDNA molecule to allow correction of PCR and sequencing errors. Regarding the original processing steps: Decombinator tools were used for TCR identification, UMI-based error correction and CDR3 extraction. TCRs above a frequency of 2 per 1,000, corresponding to the top 1% of the tumor frequency distribution, were defined as expanded. Expanded tumor TCRs statistically deemed absent (corrected P<0.05) from at least one tumor region were classed as regional, and all other expanded tumor TCRs were classed as ubiquitous. Renyi diversity was computed with the R vegan package after each repertoire had been subsampled 100 times to 5,000 TCRs. CDR3 similarity networks were constructed using string-kernel similarity of amino acid triplets, with links drawn between CDR3s whose pairwise similarity was above 0.82. The public reads were run again by TCRdb, first through fastp at Q25 and then through MiXCR, and only productive beta chains were kept. Identical CDR3 proteins give one entry, which carries the most common genes and DNA. V and J calls and clone size were set by TCRdb, not the authors. For this sample the table gives more than 10,000 distinct CDR3 sequences, of which roughly 5.4% were detected only once. The top ten clones comprise around 35% of the sample.

V sheds 2 bases and J sheds 3 bases, leaving 10 bases between their ends. The CDR1 and CDR2 encoded by the germline V gene are SGHTA and FQGTGA. There are 14 amino acids in the CDR3, from cysteine to phenylalanine inclusive. Just the 42-base CDR3 DNA is kept, in frame starting at base 1. This sample's time point label indicates: sample taken at primary tumor resection. The donors were some 72 patients from the lung TRACERx cohort who had early-stage, untreated non-small cell lung cancer. Whole RNA extracted from tumor and nontumor lung tissue, or from cryopreserved PBMC samples, was used for TCR sequencing without cell sorting. Patients were selected for TCR sequencing only if sufficient RNA was available from at least two tumor regions. Before selection, tumor and adjacent nontumor lung specimens were reviewed by a lung pathologist.

The sequenced sample was lung tumor tissue, obtained at surgery. The TCR sequence derives from a male donor with early-stage non-small cell lung cancer. The V and J segments used are TRBV7-3 and TRBJ1-1, with an unclear D gene assignment. The DNA reads TGTGCCAGCAGCTTAGGCCAGAAGGACACTGAAGCTTTCTTT. Translated, it reads CASSLGQKDTEAFF. Where the CDR3 stops, the reference TRBV7-3 and TRBJ1-1 genes take over; the full variable domain is GAGVSQTPSNKVTEKGKYVELRCDPISGHTALYWYRQSLGQGPEFLIYFQGTGAADDSGLPNDRFFAVRPEGSVSTLKIQRTERGDSAVYLCASSLGQKDTEAFFGQGTRLTVV.